This TCR beta chain was retrieved from a study of cytomegalovirus exposure and HLA in healthy donors. General study points: Sequences of the TCR beta chain were said to predict the HLA-A and HLA-B alleles of most subjects accurately.

This CDR3 comprises 17 residues. V was shortened by 3 bases and J by 0 bases, with 13 bases between the two germline ends. In germline, CDR1 is SGDLS, CDR2 YYNGEE. PCR used 60 Vbeta primers and 13 Jbeta primers. The method was immunoSEQ multiplex PCR; TCRdb's version includes in-frame clones alone and lacks a portion of them. Of around 130,000 clones listed, over 70% were seen once; the top ten hold about 2.1%. This clone was detected a few times. Its antigen is unknown. There were likely unrecorded immune exposures, though donors were nominally healthy when sampled. This clonotype originated in a woman in her 40s in good health and CMV-seropositive. Sequencing was performed on PBMCs. The gene calls are TRBV9 and TRBJ2-6, with D possibly TRBD1 on 6 matching bases. The CDR3 bases are TGTGCCAGCAGCGGGTCAGGGGTCAGCTCTGGGGCCAACGTCCTGACTTTC. Amino acids: CASSGSGVSSGANVLTF.